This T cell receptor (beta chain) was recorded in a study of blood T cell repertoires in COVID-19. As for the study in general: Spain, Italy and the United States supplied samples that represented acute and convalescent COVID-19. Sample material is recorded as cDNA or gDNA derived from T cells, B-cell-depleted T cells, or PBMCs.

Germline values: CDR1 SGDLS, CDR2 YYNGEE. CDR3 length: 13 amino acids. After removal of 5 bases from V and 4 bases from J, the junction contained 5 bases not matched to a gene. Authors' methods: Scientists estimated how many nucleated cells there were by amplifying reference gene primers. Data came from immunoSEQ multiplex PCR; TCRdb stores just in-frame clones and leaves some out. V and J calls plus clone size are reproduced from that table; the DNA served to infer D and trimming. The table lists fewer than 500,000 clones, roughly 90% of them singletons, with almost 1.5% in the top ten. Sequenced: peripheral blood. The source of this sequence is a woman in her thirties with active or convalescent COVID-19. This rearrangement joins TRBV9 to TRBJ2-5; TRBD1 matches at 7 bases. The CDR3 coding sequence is TGTGCCAGCAGTGGGGACAGCAGAGAGACCCAGTACTTC. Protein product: CASSGDSRETQYF.